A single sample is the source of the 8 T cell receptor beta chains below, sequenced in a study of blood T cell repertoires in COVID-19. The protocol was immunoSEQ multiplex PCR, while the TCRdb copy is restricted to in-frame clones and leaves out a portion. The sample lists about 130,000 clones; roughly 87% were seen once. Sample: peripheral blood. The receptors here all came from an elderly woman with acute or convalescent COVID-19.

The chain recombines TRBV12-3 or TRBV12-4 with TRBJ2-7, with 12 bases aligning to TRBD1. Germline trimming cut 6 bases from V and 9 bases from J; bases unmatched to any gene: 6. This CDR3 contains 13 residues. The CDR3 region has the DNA TGTGCCAGCAGGAACACGGGACAGGGGGCGCAGTACGTC. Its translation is CASRNTGQGAQYV.

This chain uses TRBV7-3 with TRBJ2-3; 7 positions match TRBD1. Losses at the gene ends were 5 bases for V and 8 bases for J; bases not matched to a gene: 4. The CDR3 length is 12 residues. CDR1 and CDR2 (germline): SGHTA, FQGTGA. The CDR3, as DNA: TGTGCCAGCAGCCCCGACAGGGCTACGCAGTATTTT. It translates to CASSPDRATQYF.

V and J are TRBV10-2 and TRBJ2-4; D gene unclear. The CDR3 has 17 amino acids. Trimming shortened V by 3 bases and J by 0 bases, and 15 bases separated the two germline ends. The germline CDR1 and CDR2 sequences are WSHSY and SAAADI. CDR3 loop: CASSDFMQVLAKNIQYF. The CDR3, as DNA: TGCGCCAGCAGTGACTTTATGCAGGTCCTAGCCAAAAACATTCAGTACTTC.

CDR3 sequence (DNA): TGTGCCAGCAGTCCTGGCGGGGTATCCAATCAGCCCCAGCATTTT. Its translation is CASSPGGVSNQPQHF. The chain recombines TRBV27 with TRBJ1-5, with D uncertain. Germline CDR1 reads MNHEY; CDR2 reads SMNVEV (reference sequence). The V gene lost 5 bases and the J gene lost 3 bases, with 14 bases spanning the gap. The CDR3 length is 15 residues.

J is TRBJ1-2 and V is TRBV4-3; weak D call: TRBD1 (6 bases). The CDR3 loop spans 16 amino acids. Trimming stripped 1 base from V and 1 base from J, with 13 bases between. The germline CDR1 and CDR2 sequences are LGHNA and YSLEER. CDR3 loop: CASSQVGQTVNYGYTF. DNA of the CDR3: TGCGCCAGCAGCCAAGTAGGACAGACTGTTAACTATGGCTACACCTTC.

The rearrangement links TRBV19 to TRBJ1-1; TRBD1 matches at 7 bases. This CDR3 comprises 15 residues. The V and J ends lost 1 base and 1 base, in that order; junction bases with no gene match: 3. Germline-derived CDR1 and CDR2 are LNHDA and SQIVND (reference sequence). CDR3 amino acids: CASSIGGTANTEAFF. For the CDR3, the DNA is TGTGCCAGTAGTATAGGAGGGACAGCGAACACTGAAGCTTTCTTT.

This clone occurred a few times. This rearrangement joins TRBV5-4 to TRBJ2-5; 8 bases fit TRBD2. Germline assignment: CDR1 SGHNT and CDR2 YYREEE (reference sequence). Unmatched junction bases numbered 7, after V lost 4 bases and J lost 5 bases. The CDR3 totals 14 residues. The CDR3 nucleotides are TGTGCCAGCAGCCCGACGGGGGGGCGGGAGACCCAGTACTTC. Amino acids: CASSPTGGRETQYF.

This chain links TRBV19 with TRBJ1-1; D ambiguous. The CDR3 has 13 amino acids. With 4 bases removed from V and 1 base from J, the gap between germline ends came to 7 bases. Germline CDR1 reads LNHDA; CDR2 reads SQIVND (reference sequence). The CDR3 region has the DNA TGTGCCAGTAGTACCCAGGCGAACACTGAAGCTTTCTTT. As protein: CASSTQANTEAFF.